This is a list of T cell receptor beta chains from one sample in a study of T cells in localized non-small cell lung cancer. Clones were read by immunoSEQ multiplex PCR, and TCRdb kept only the in-frame ones, dropping some. Among roughly 38,000 clones listed, roughly 90% were seen once. The sample was peripheral blood, taken before any cancer treatment. These TCRs come from a female donor aged 60 or older with stage I squamous cell lung carcinoma. The conserved cysteine and the conserved F or W are not part of the CDR3 here. A D gene is named only where the DNA matches it firmly. Rows may omit the clone size; those that give it use once, few, many or a size class.

D gene	V gene	clone size	J gene	CDR3 protein
NA	TRBV19	NA	TRBJ1-4	ASGVALVGEKLF
TRBD2	TRBV15	few	TRBJ2-1	ATSRDQLAGVGNEQF
NA	TRBV18	NA	TRBJ2-2	ASSPGQRANTGELF
NA	TRBV9	NA	TRBJ2-7	ASSVTGKMGYEQY
TRBD2	TRBV30	NA	TRBJ2-3	AWSVAGRAGDTQY
TRBD2	TRBV11-2	NA	TRBJ2-5	ASSSGTSGEETQY
NA	TRBV11-2	NA	TRBJ2-5	ASSLASGETQY
TRBD2	TRBV7-2	once	TRBJ2-7	ASSLAGGDRYEQY
NA	TRBV10-3	NA	TRBJ1-1	AISESPRAEAF
TRBD1	TRBV5-1	NA	TRBJ1-1	ASSLQGGHESEAF
NA	TRBV4-3	NA	TRBJ2-1	ASSLVRGEQF
NA	TRBV6-1	once	TRBJ1-2	ASSASYPVRAYGYT
TRBD1	TRBV7-9	NA	TRBJ2-7	ASSPDRGAYEQY
TRBD1	TRBV19	NA	TRBJ1-4	ASSTRQGNEKLF
NA	TRBV5-6	NA	TRBJ2-3	ASSLARDDTQY
TRBD2	TRBV9	few	TRBJ2-1	ASSRRTSEYYNEQF
NA	TRBV7-9	NA	TRBJ2-7	ASSGGRWYEQY
TRBD2	TRBV7-2	NA	TRBJ2-1	ASRASGSSYNEQF
NA	TRBV21-1	once	TRBJ2-7	ASSKSGTGGCEQY
NA	TRBV6-5	NA	TRBJ2-5	ASSYSLAGKETQY
TRBD2	TRBV7-9	NA	TRBJ2-1	ASSSYGLGLRDEQF
NA	TRBV5-5	NA	TRBJ2-2	ASSPGLHTGELF
NA	TRBV7-9	NA	TRBJ1-5	ASSPDGGVGNQPQH
NA	TRBV7-9	few	TRBJ2-5	ASTTGYQETQY
NA	TRBV7-6	NA	TRBJ1-1	ASSLRGTGIGTEAF
NA	TRBV2	NA	TRBJ2-2	ASNSQGNTGELF
NA	TRBV28	NA	TRBJ1-5	ASRAWGGIRQPQH
TRBD2	TRBV19	NA	TRBJ2-7	ASSSHSGASGSSEQY
NA	TRBV2	NA	TRBJ2-2	ASRGGRTGELF
TRBD1	TRBV6-5	NA	TRBJ1-3	ASSYSDRTGNTIY
NA	TRBV5-6	few	TRBJ1-2	ASSLNGRWGYT
NA	TRBV21-1	NA	NA	ASSKVGENSNYEQY
NA	TRBV10-1	NA	TRBJ2-1	ASSDLKGPGGEQF
NA	TRBV19	NA	TRBJ2-6	ASSGPTGRGANVLT
TRBD1	TRBV4-1	NA	TRBJ2-6	ASSHPTGQGVRSNVLT
NA	TRBV15	NA	TRBJ2-2	ATGGRAGELF
NA	TRBV5-5	NA	TRBJ1-4	ASSLVTGRTANEKLF
NA	TRBV4-3	NA	TRBJ2-1	ASSQDGETNSYNEQF
TRBD1	TRBV30	few	TRBJ2-7	AAGQGYYEQY
TRBD1	TRBV2	NA	TRBJ2-5	ATQQGWGETQY
NA	TRBV7-9	NA	TRBJ2-7	ASSSRQTGSYEQY
TRBD1	TRBV5-1	NA	TRBJ1-2	ASSLGTGGLSIGGYGYT
TRBD1	TRBV18	NA	TRBJ1-4	ASSLRQGQGNEKLF
NA	TRBV28	NA	TRBJ2-2	ASSLRWEPGELF